This T cell receptor beta chain emerged from a study of siplizumab effects on memory and regulatory T cells. General study results and limits: Proliferating Tregs' suppressive function in siplizumab cultures went unconfirmed. Alloreactive sequences traceable to unstimulated CD4+ memory cells were significantly reduced by siplizumab.

Some clones are missing from TCRdb's copy, which holds only in-frame ones; the method was immunoSEQ multiplex PCR. The sample contains some 110,000 clones, roughly 91% of which appear only once. CDR1 is SGHDN and CDR2 is FVKESK in the germline V gene. The CDR3 is 12 amino acids. Trimming shortened V by 4 bases and J by 8 bases, and 12 bases separated the two germline ends. Notes on this clone: Its target is not known.

The material sequenced was CD4+ T cells sorted from blood. This sequence was found in a human donor in good health. The V call is TRBV14, the J call TRBJ2-7; D possibly matches TRBD1 or TRBD2 (5 bases each). CDR3 coding DNA: TGTGCCAGCAGCCTGACCGGGACGAAGCAGTACTTC. Residues: CASSLTGTKQYF.